The 15 T cell receptor beta chains presented below share a single source sample, sequenced in a study of blood T cell repertoires in COVID-19. Produced via immunoSEQ multiplex PCR; TCRdb's table is partial and in-frame only. The sample records a few hundred thousand clones, 85% being singletons. The sample consisted of peripheral blood. Receptors originate from a human donor in a cohort sampled during active COVID-19.

The V call is TRBV25-1, the J call TRBJ2-1; 11 positions agree with TRBD2. J lost 7 bases, V lost 5 bases, and 4 bases had no gene match. The CDR3 extends over 14 amino acids. Looked up from germline, CDR1 is MGHDK and CDR2 is SYGVNS. The CDR3 region has the DNA TGTGCCAGCAGTCGATTAGCGGGGGGGAATGAGCAGTTCTTC. It yields the protein CASSRLAGGNEQFF. Combining the CDR3 with reference TRBV25-1 and TRBJ2-1 gives the whole variable domain EADIYQTPRYLVIGTGKKITLECSQTMGHDKMYWYQQDPGMELHLIHYSYGVNSTEKGDLSSESTVSRIRTEHFPLTLESARPSHTSQYLCASSRLAGGNEQFFGPGTRLTVL.

The V and J genes are TRBV5-1 and TRBJ2-1; 11 bases align to TRBD2. Germline V gene data show CDR1 as SGHRS and CDR2 as YFSETQ. CDR3 size: 15 residues. The V gene end was trimmed by 4 bases and the J gene end by 4 bases; junction bases not matched to a gene: 4. The CDR3 region has the DNA TGCGCCAGCAGCGTACTAGCGGGGGAGTACAATGAGCAGTTCTTC. It translates to CASSVLAGEYNEQFF.

The chain links TRBV2 to TRBJ1-4, with 8 bases fitting TRBD1. J lost 10 bases, V lost 6 bases, and 7 bases had no gene match. The CDR3 runs to 13 residues. CDR1 SNHLY and CDR2 FYNNEI come from the germline V gene. The CDR3 nucleotides are TGTGCCAGCAGAGGCACAGGGGGGGGAAAACTGTTTTTT. Its protein is CASRGTGGGKLFF.

V usage is TRBV18 and J usage is TRBJ1-1; D not certain. From germline, CDR1 is KGHSH and CDR2 LQKENI. Trimming stripped 2 bases from V and 1 base from J, with 5 bases between. The CDR3 consists of 13 residues. For the CDR3, the DNA is TGTGCCAGCTCACCATGGCCGAACACTGAAGCTTTCTTT. This sequence encodes CASSPWPNTEAFF.

The genes are TRBV6-1 and TRBJ2-1; 7 positions agree with TRBD2. The germline gives CDR1 MNHNS, CDR2 SASEGT. The CDR3 sequence is 15 residues long. Trimming at V came to 2 bases and at J to 0 bases, leaving 1 base not matched to a gene. CDR3 amino acids: CASSEQRGSYNEQFF. CDR3 bases: TGTGCCAGCAGTGAACAGCGGGGCTCCTACAATGAGCAGTTCTTC.

This chain joins TRBV25-1 and TRBJ1-1; perhaps TRBD1 as D (5 bases). The CDR3 totals 15 residues. In germline, CDR1 is MGHDK, CDR2 SYGVNS. V dropped 1 base and J dropped 0 bases, with 9 bases sitting between them. The CDR3 loop reads CASSEWVDMNTEAFF. The DNA for the CDR3 is TGTGCCAGCAGTGAATGGGTGGACATGAACACTGAAGCTTTCTTT.

V is TRBV5-6 and J is TRBJ2-2; a weak D match, TRBD1 (6 bases). The V end lost 1 base, the J end lost 2 bases, and 12 bases lay between the germline ends. This CDR3 contains 16 residues. From germline, CDR1 is SGHDT and CDR2 YYEEEE. This CDR3 is CASSLWRTANTGELFF. CDR3 bases: TGTGCCAGCAGCTTGTGGAGGACAGCTAACACCGGGGAGCTGTTTTTT.

The genes are TRBV13 and TRBJ1-4; TRBD1 matches at 7 bases. Germline V gives CDR1 PRHDT, CDR2 FYEKMQ (reference sequence). Trimming removed 0 bases from V and 5 bases from J; junction bases left unmatched: 6. There are 16 residues in the CDR3. The CDR3 here is CASSLGPGQWNEKLFF. CDR3 nucleotide sequence: TGTGCCAGCAGCTTAGGGCCGGGACAGTGGAATGAAAAACTGTTTTTT.

This clone was counted a single time. The chain combines TRBV19 with TRBJ2-7, with 7 nucleotides matching TRBD2. J gave up 4 bases and V 10 bases, and 10 bases lay outside the gene matches. The CDR3 runs 13 residues. The germline V gene encodes CDR1 LNHDA and CDR2 SQIVND (reference sequence). Here the CDR3 reads CATRMAGVYEQYF. The CDR3 nucleotides are TGTGCCACTAGAATGGCGGGGGTGTACGAGCAGTACTTC.

In its sample, this clone was seen a few times. Different DNA sequences within this sample yield the same CDR3. The chain employs TRBV6-5 and TRBJ2-1; 7 bases align to TRBD1. This CDR3 contains 12 residues. CDR1 and CDR2 from the germline V gene are MNHEY and SVGAGI. With V trimmed by 7 bases and J by 4 bases, 1 base remained unmatched. In DNA, the CDR3 is TGTGCCAGCAACAGGGGTTACAATGAGCAGTTCTTC. As protein: CASNRGYNEQFF.

This sequence joins TRBV6-5 and TRBJ1-5; D perhaps matches TRBD1 (6 bases). This CDR3 has 15 amino acids. Per germline, CDR1 MNHEY and CDR2 SVGAGI. The V end lost 6 bases, the J end lost 0 bases, and 12 bases lay between the germline ends. The CDR3 is CASRTGQFSNQPQHF. The CDR3 DNA is TGTGCCAGCAGAACAGGACAGTTTAGCAATCAGCCCCAGCATTTT.

The chain is built from TRBV6-5 and TRBJ2-5; D may be TRBD2 (5 bases). Between the trimmed V and J ends, which lost 7 bases and 2 bases, there was a span of 11 bases. The CDR3 spans 13 residues. The germline V gene has CDR1 MNHEY and CDR2 SVGAGI. This CDR3 reads CASTERGQETQYF. As DNA, the CDR3 is TGTGCCAGCACCGAGAGAGGGCAAGAGACCCAGTACTTC.

The chain links TRBV18 to TRBJ1-5, with 9 positions matching TRBD1. Per the germline V gene, CDR1 is KGHSH and CDR2 is LQKENI. The CDR3 is made up of 16 amino acids. Germline trimming cut 3 bases from V and 6 bases from J; bases unmatched to any gene: 9. CDR3 in amino acids: CASSPFPGTGSQPQHF. The CDR3 DNA reads as TGTGCCAGCTCACCTTTTCCCGGGACAGGGTCTCAGCCCCAGCATTTT.

The chain is built from TRBV20-1 and TRBJ2-2; possible D gene TRBD2, 5 bases. CDR3 length equals 12 residues. Per germline, CDR1 DFQATT and CDR2 SNEGSKA (reference sequence). Deletions cut 3 bases from V and 6 bases from J, with 8 bases between. CDR3 sequence reads: CSASPSPGELFF. The CDR3 coding sequence is TGCAGTGCTAGTCCTAGCCCCGGGGAGCTGTTTTTT.

The chain has TRBV28 and TRBJ1-2; possible D gene TRBD1, 5 bases. V gave up 7 bases and J gave up 0 bases, with 15 bases separating them. The germline V gene has CDR1 MDHEN and CDR2 SYDVKM. The CDR3 is 15 amino acids. In DNA, the CDR3 is TGTGCCAGCACTTACCTCGCGGGGGCTAACTATGGCTACACCTTC. This codes for CASTYLAGANYGYTF.